The clone carrying this T cell receptor beta chain has a handful of counts. This sample also contains other DNA sequences that code for the same CDR3. This sample was included in a study of blood T cell repertoires in COVID-19. The wider study: Samples of COVID-19 (acute and convalescent) were obtained from the United States, Italy and Spain. From T cells, B-cell-depleted T cells, or PBMCs came the material, which was cDNA or gDNA.

V was shortened by 4 bases and J by 1 base, with 8 bases between the two germline ends. This CDR3 has 15 residues. From germline, CDR1 is MNHEY and CDR2 SMNVEV (reference sequence). In the authors' workflow: Quantification of nucleated cells was approximated via reference gene primer amplification. The data were produced by immunoSEQ multiplex PCR, yet TCRdb's version contains in-frame clones alone and is incomplete. That table supplies the V and J calls and clone size; D and trimming were determined from the DNA. The profile shows roughly 120,000 clones, roughly 91% of them singletons. The receptor's source is a woman in her fifties or sixties with acute or convalescent COVID-19. Sequencing used peripheral blood. The chain uses TRBV27 and TRBJ2-6; D not certain. The CDR3 sequence is CASSSHSSGANVLTF. CDR3 bases: TGTGCCAGCAGTTCCCACTCGTCTGGGGCCAACGTCCTGACTTTC.